Listed here are 30 T cell receptor beta chains from one sample, sequenced in a study of blood T cell repertoires in COVID-19. The data were produced by immunoSEQ multiplex PCR, yet TCRdb's version contains in-frame clones alone and is incomplete. The sample yields about 270,000 clones, roughly 85% seen once. Sequenced input: peripheral blood. The source is a woman aged 45 to 65 who had recovered from COVID-19.

CDR3 residues: CASSLGGTSVAEQYF. DNA for the CDR3: TGTGCCAGCAGCTTGGGCGGGACTAGCGTGGCCGAGCAGTACTTC. The chain has TRBV5-4 and TRBJ2-7, with 10 bases matching TRBD2. Germline V gives CDR1 SGHNT, CDR2 YYREEE (reference sequence). CDR3 length: 15 amino acids. Germline trimming cut 0 bases from V and 6 bases from J; bases unmatched to any gene: 6.

This chain uses TRBV27 with TRBJ1-5; 9 bases line up with TRBD1. Per germline, CDR1 MNHEY and CDR2 SMNVEV (reference sequence). This CDR3 is 16 amino acids long. The V and J ends lost 5 bases and 3 bases, in that order; junction bases with no gene match: 8. CDR3 in DNA: TGTGCCAGCAGTGCACAGGGGGCGAGGGTCAATCAGCCCCAGCATTTT. Translating gives CASSAQGARVNQPQHF.

The gene calls are TRBV6-2 or TRBV6-3 and TRBJ2-7; TRBD2 matches 14 bases. Trimming took 6 bases from V and 6 from J; bases not matched to a gene: 13. The CDR3 is made up of 17 amino acids. The germline V gene has CDR1 MNHEY and CDR2 SVGEGT. CDR3 DNA sequence: TGTGCCAGCAGCTCCAAGGGACTAGCGGGAGTTAACGGCGAGCAGTACTTC. It codes for CASSSKGLAGVNGEQYF.

The V gene is TRBV6-5, the J gene TRBJ2-7; TRBD1 matches at 7 bases. This CDR3 has 14 amino acids. Germline lookup yields CDR1 MNHEY and CDR2 SVGAGI. V gave up 2 bases and J gave up 2 bases; unmatched junction bases: 3. The CDR3 DNA sequence: TGTGCCAGCAGTTACCGGGACAGAGCCTACGAGCAGTACTTC. Protein sequence: CASSYRDRAYEQYF.

The V and J genes are TRBV28 and TRBJ1-5; 7 bases are a match to TRBD1. Losses at the gene ends were 4 bases for V and 6 bases for J; bases not matched to a gene: 9. The CDR3 loop spans 15 amino acids. Germline V gene data show CDR1 as MDHEN and CDR2 as SYDVKM. This chain's CDR3 is CASSSTGLSGQPQHF. The DNA for the CDR3 is TGTGCCAGCAGTTCGACAGGGTTGTCTGGTCAGCCCCAGCATTTT.

The genes are TRBV3-1 (or the pseudogene TRBV3-2) and TRBJ2-7, with D possibly TRBD1 on 5 matching bases. The CDR3 is made up of 20 amino acids. Germline values: CDR1 LGHDT, CDR2 YNNKEL (reference sequence). With 0 bases removed from V and 3 bases from J, the gap between germline ends came to 27 bases. CDR3 protein: CASSQEGSRKGKGYYYEQYF. The DNA of the CDR3 is TGTGCCAGCAGCCAAGAGGGTTCGAGAAAGGGGAAGGGGTACTACTACGAGCAGTACTTC.

This clone was observed a single time. This chain joins TRBV11-1 and TRBJ2-7; 11 bases align to TRBD2. The CDR3 has 15 residues. Trimming cost V 6 bases and J 1 base; bases outside gene matches: 5. The germline V gene has CDR1 SGHAT and CDR2 FQDESV (reference sequence). The CDR3 is CASSLLAGASYEQYF. CDR3 DNA sequence: TGTGCCAGCAGTTTACTAGCGGGAGCTTCCTACGAGCAGTACTTC.

The V call is TRBV7-9, the J call TRBJ1-1; the D gene is possibly TRBD1 (6 bases). Germline V gives CDR1 SEHNR, CDR2 FQNEAQ (reference sequence). The CDR3 totals 14 residues. V lost 8 bases to trimming and J lost 5 bases, with 18 bases between them. DNA for the CDR3: TGTGCCAGCGGCAGGGGAATGACGGGGACTGAAGCTTTCTTT. Protein product: CASGRGMTGTEAFF.

This rearrangement joins TRBV11-2 to TRBJ2-7, with D possibly matching TRBD2 (5 bases). V lost 4 bases to trimming and J lost 5 bases, with 12 bases between them. The CDR3 totals 13 residues. The germline V gene has CDR1 SGHAT and CDR2 FQNNGV. CDR3 sequence reads: CASSYLGLHEQYF. DNA for the CDR3: TGTGCCAGCAGCTACCTTGGACTTCACGAGCAGTACTTC.

The rearrangement joins TRBV4-3 to TRBJ2-2; TRBD2 matches at 14 bases. The germline V gene has CDR1 LGHNA and CDR2 YSLEER. Trimming removed 4 bases from V and 1 base from J; junction bases left unmatched: 5. The CDR3 has 18 amino acids. The CDR3 is CASSLGLAGGVNTGELFF. In DNA, the CDR3 is TGCGCCAGCAGCCTCGGACTAGCGGGGGGCGTGAACACCGGGGAGCTGTTTTTT.

CDR3 sequence (DNA): TGTGCCAGCAGTTTAAACGGCAGGGCTATCCAAGAGACCCAGTACTTC. The encoded protein is CASSLNGRAIQETQYF. This chain connects TRBV28 to TRBJ2-5; D possibly corresponds to TRBD1 (5 bases). V shed 2 bases and J shed 1 base, with 14 bases lying between them. Germline V CDR1 and CDR2: MDHEN, SYDVKM. The CDR3 is 16 residues long. Using reference TRBV28 and TRBJ2-5 for the parts outside the CDR3, the full variable domain is DVKVTQSSRYLVKRTGEKVFLECVQDMDHENMFWYRQDPGLGLRLIYFSYDVKMKEKGDIPEGYSVSREKKERFSLILESASTNQTSMYLCASSLNGRAIQETQYFGPGTRLLVL.

The rearrangement uses TRBV29-1 and TRBJ1-2; 10 bases are a match to TRBD1. This CDR3 is 13 amino acids long. CDR1 and CDR2 from the germline V gene are SQVTM and ANQGSEA. The CDR3 DNA reads as TGCAGTATTATCCGGACAGGGGGAACTGGCTACACCTTC. Protein product: CSIIRTGGTGYTF.

CDR3 protein: CASSISETSVNEQFF. CDR3 sequence (DNA): TGTGCCAGTAGTATCTCTGAGACTAGCGTCAATGAGCAGTTCTTC. The chain employs TRBV19 and TRBJ2-1; TRBD2 matches at 8 bases. The CDR3 sequence is 15 residues long. The germline CDR1 and CDR2 sequences are LNHDA and SQIVND (reference sequence). With V trimmed by 3 bases and J by 6 bases, 7 bases remained unmatched.

This chain joins TRBV30 and TRBJ2-7; D gene ambiguous. The CDR3 runs 14 residues. Germline CDR1 is GTSNPN and CDR2 is SVGIG (reference sequence). V lost 2 bases and J 6 bases, leaving 17 bases between the germline ends. This CDR3 reads CAWSPVYHGGEQYF. For the CDR3, the DNA is TGTGCCTGGAGTCCAGTGTATCACGGCGGCGAGCAGTACTTC.

The rearrangement uses TRBV28 and TRBJ1-1, with no clear D. The V end was cut by 3 bases, the J end by 0 bases, with 8 bases between. CDR3 length equals 14 residues. Germline CDR1 is MDHEN and CDR2 is SYDVKM. CDR3 amino acids: CASSFSYLNTEAFF. CDR3 sequence (DNA): TGTGCCAGCAGTTTTTCATACTTGAACACTGAAGCTTTCTTT. Using reference TRBV28 and TRBJ1-1 for the parts outside the CDR3, the full variable domain is DVKVTQSSRYLVKRTGEKVFLECVQDMDHENMFWYRQDPGLGLRLIYFSYDVKMKEKGDIPEGYSVSREKKERFSLILESASTNQTSMYLCASSFSYLNTEAFFGQGTRLTVV.

The chain is built from TRBV18 and TRBJ2-7; D is unresolved. This CDR3 region has 15 residues. Germline V gene sequence: CDR1 KGHSH, CDR2 LQKENI. V dropped 0 bases and J dropped 4 bases, with 13 bases sitting between them. The CDR3 is CASSPPSFQAYEQYF. CDR3 in DNA: TGTGCCAGCTCACCACCTTCATTCCAGGCGTACGAGCAGTACTTC. The full variable domain, in which reference TRBV18 and TRBJ2-7 provide the parts outside the CDR3, is NAGVMQNPRHLVRRRGQEARLRCSPMKGHSHVYWYRQLPEEGLKFMVYLQKENIIDESGMPKERFSAEFPKEGPSILRIQQVVRGDSAAYFCASSPPSFQAYEQYFGPGTRLTVT.

The chain links TRBV2 to TRBJ2-5; D possibly corresponds to TRBD1 (5 bases). The CDR3 is 12 amino acids. The germline V gene has CDR1 SNHLY and CDR2 FYNNEI. V was cut by 4 bases and J by 5 bases, with 8 bases left in between. The CDR3 DNA sequence: TGTGCCAGCAGTGTGGGGCGTGAGACCCAGTACTTC. Its translation is CASSVGRETQYF.

V usage is TRBV27 and J usage is TRBJ2-5; D not resolved. Germline CDR1 MNHEY, CDR2 SMNVEV (reference sequence). Deletions cut 5 bases from V and 0 bases from J, with 4 bases between. The CDR3 is 12 amino acids. For the CDR3, the DNA is TGTGCCAGCAGTCTCGACCAAGAGACCCAGTACTTC. Translated: CASSLDQETQYF.

The chain has TRBV18 and TRBJ1-6, with TRBD1 matching 10 bases. With V trimmed by 3 bases and J by 10 bases, 6 bases remained unmatched. Germline V CDR1 and CDR2: KGHSH, LQKENI. CDR3 length: 15 amino acids. The CDR3 loop reads CASSPTGGPGSPLHF. The CDR3 nucleotides read TGTGCCAGCTCACCGACAGGGGGCCCAGGGTCACCCCTCCACTTT.

The chain has TRBV6-5 and TRBJ1-5, with 8 bases fitting TRBD1. The CDR3 is 14 amino acids. With V trimmed by 6 bases and J by 2 bases, 3 bases remained unmatched. CDR1 is MNHEY and CDR2 is SVGAGI in the germline V gene. CDR3 residues: CASRAGGGNQPQHF. CDR3 coding DNA: TGTGCCAGCAGAGCAGGGGGCGGCAATCAGCCCCAGCATTTT.

The genes are TRBV7-8 and TRBJ2-3, with TRBD2 matching 8 bases. V shed 4 bases, J shed 0 bases, and the junction held 3 bases outside the gene matches. The CDR3 spans 15 residues. Germline V gene sequence: CDR1 SGHVS, CDR2 FQNEAQ. CDR3 in DNA: TGTGCCAGCAGCTCGAGCGGGGGAAGCACAGATACGCAGTATTTT. Its protein product is CASSSSGGSTDTQYF. Full variable domain (rest looked up from reference TRBV7-8 and TRBJ2-3): GAGVSQSPRYKVAKRGQDVALRCDPISGHVSLFWYQQALGQGPEFLTYFQNEAQLDKSGLPSDRFFAERPEGSVSTLKIQRTQQEDSAVYLCASSSSGGSTDTQYFGPGTRLTVL.

This sequence joins TRBV27 and TRBJ1-6, with D tentatively TRBD1 (6 bases). V was clipped by 7 bases and J by 2 bases, with 12 bases between them. CDR1 and CDR2 (germline): MNHEY, SMNVEV (reference sequence). This CDR3 has 15 amino acids. This chain's CDR3 is CASKTGSPYNSPLHF. The CDR3 bases are TGTGCCAGCAAAACAGGGAGTCCCTATAATTCACCCCTCCACTTT.

The chain carries TRBV28 and TRBJ1-5, with 8 positions matching TRBD1. V shed 3 bases and J 6 bases; nucleotides not matched to a gene: 7. The CDR3 sequence is 15 residues long. The germline V gene encodes CDR1 MDHEN and CDR2 SYDVKM. As DNA, the CDR3 is TGTGCCAGCAGTTTCCAATCAGGGGGCGGTCAGCCCCAGCATTTT. This translates into CASSFQSGGGQPQHF.

The rearrangement links TRBV30 to TRBJ1-6; D call uncertain. CDR3 size: 15 residues. Trimming removed 4 bases from V and 0 bases from J, with 10 bases in between. The germline V gene has CDR1 GTSNPN and CDR2 SVGIG (reference sequence). This CDR3 reads CAWTRRSSYNSPLHF. In nucleotides, the CDR3 is TGTGCCTGGACCAGACGGAGCTCCTATAATTCACCCCTCCACTTT.

The chain combines TRBV5-1 with TRBJ1-2; 7 nucleotides align to TRBD1. The germline V gene encodes CDR1 SGHRS and CDR2 YFSETQ. The CDR3 loop spans 16 amino acids. V was pared by 3 bases and J by 2 bases, with 10 bases of the junction left unmatched. The CDR3 region is CASSSTPGTVNYGYTF. In DNA form, the CDR3 reads TGCGCCAGCAGCTCTACTCCCGGGACAGTCAACTATGGCTACACCTTC.

The CDR3 loop reads CASSQSSVGGNENSPLHF. The CDR3 DNA reads as TGCGCCAGCAGCCAGAGTTCAGTCGGAGGGAATGAAAATTCACCCCTCCACTTT. This chain links TRBV4-3 with TRBJ1-6; D is undetermined. V lost 3 bases and J 7 bases, leaving 22 bases between the germline ends. CDR1 is LGHNA and CDR2 is YSLEER in the germline V gene. The CDR3 is 18 residues long.

This chain connects TRBV5-1 to TRBJ1-6, with a weak D call TRBD1 (6 bases). Germline CDR1 and CDR2: SGHRS and YFSETQ. CDR3 length equals 16 residues. V was clipped by 4 bases and J by 4 bases, with 15 bases between them. As DNA, the CDR3 is TGCGCCAGCAGCCCCGGCGCCGGACAGTATAATTCACCCCTCCACTTT. Amino acid sequence: CASSPGAGQYNSPLHF. The full variable domain, rest sourced from reference TRBV5-1 and TRBJ1-6, is KAGVTQTPRYLIKTRGQQVTLSCSPISGHRSVSWYQQTPGQGLQFLFEYFSETQRNKGNFPGRFSGRQFSNSRSEMNVSTLELGDSALYLCASSPGAGQYNSPLHFGNGTRLTVT.

The chain carries TRBV18 and TRBJ1-1; D is unresolved. The CDR3 is made up of 15 amino acids. V lost 1 base and J 0 bases, leaving 9 bases between the germline ends. Per the germline V gene, CDR1 is KGHSH and CDR2 is LQKENI. CDR3 residues: CASSPQGELNTEAFF. The CDR3 DNA reads TGTGCCAGCTCACCACAGGGAGAATTGAACACTGAAGCTTTCTTT.

V gene TRBV27 combines with J gene TRBJ1-5; TRBD1 matches at 7 bases. This CDR3 has 17 amino acids. Germline V gene lookup returns CDR1 MNHEY and CDR2 SMNVEV (reference sequence). After removal of 5 bases from V and 4 bases from J, the junction contained 14 bases not matched to a gene. In nucleotides, the CDR3 is TGTGCCAGCAGTGAAGACAGGGCTCCTCTTGGGAATCAGCCCCAGCATTTT. As protein: CASSEDRAPLGNQPQHF.

This chain links TRBV19 with TRBJ1-4; TRBD1 is a possible D gene (6 bases). V lost 4 bases and J 8 bases, leaving 14 bases between the germline ends. Germline assignment: CDR1 LNHDA and CDR2 SQIVND (reference sequence). The CDR3 is 14 residues long. CDR3 nucleotides: TGTGCCAGTAGTACCCGAGAACAGGGAGAAAAACTGTTTTTT. Protein sequence: CASSTREQGEKLFF. The whole variable domain, remainder taken from reference TRBV19 and TRBJ1-4, is DGGITQSPKYLFRKEGQNVTLSCEQNLNHDAMYWYRQDPGQGLRLIYYSQIVNDFQKGDIAEGYSVSREKKESFPLTVTSAQKNPTAFYLCASSTREQGEKLFFGSGTQLSVL.